Following are 30 T cell receptor beta chains from one sample sequenced in a study of blood T cells in healthy people across ages (dated by TCRdb to about 2015). Library prep was done by 5' RACE. Reads for this sample came from an Illumina HiSeq 2500. A second PCR of about 6 to 11 cycles was performed with a sample-barcoded 5' primer and a J-beta primer mix. TCRdb reanalyzed the raw reads on its own, using fastp at Q25 for trimming and MiXCR for clone calling, and kept in-frame beta chains. Rows with a matching CDR3 protein are joined into one entry that keeps the most common DNA and genes. The sample table holds roughly 2 million distinct CDR3 sequences, of which about 49% were seen once. Over 2% of the sample is held by the ten biggest clonotypes. Input material: blood. These receptors were collected from a woman in her forties in good health.

V gene TRBV7-6 combines with J gene TRBJ2-3, with D perhaps TRBD2 (6 bases). The CDR3 spans 14 residues. The V end lost 5 bases, the J end lost 8 bases, and 17 bases lay between the germline ends. Germline V gene data show CDR1 as SGHVS and CDR2 as FNYEAQ. CDR3 in DNA: TGTGCCAGCAGCCCTAGCCTTATGGGGGGTACGCAGTATTTT. Translation gives CASSPSLMGGTQYF.

Remarks on this clonotype: One base away lies a much larger clone, so this may be a sequencing read error. The rearrangement links TRBV11-2 to TRBJ2-3; D unresolved. The germline V gene has CDR1 SGHAT and CDR2 FQNNGV. The germline V and J ends were trimmed by 1 base and 3 bases, with 17 bases remaining between them. The CDR3 sequence is 17 residues long. DNA for the CDR3: TGTGCCAGCAGCTTAGCTACCCCTGGAGCTGTGACAGATACGCAGTATTTT. It yields the protein CASSLATPGAVTDTQYF.

This clonotype was counted a few times. The V and J genes are TRBV29-1 and TRBJ2-3; D unclear. The CDR3 is 14 residues long. V lost 7 bases, J lost 0 bases, and 14 bases lay in between. Germline V gene data show CDR1 as SQVTM and CDR2 as ANQGSEA. The CDR3 nucleotides read TGCAGCGCCGGCCGGGCCGCGAGCACAGATACGCAGTATTTT. Translation: CSAGRAASTDTQYF.

This clonotype was seen a few times. V is TRBV7-2 and J is TRBJ1-2; tentative D call: TRBD1 (5 bases). Trimming removed 6 bases from V and 2 bases from J, with 19 bases in between. The CDR3 covers 16 residues. The germline gives CDR1 SGHTA, CDR2 FQGNSA. Here the CDR3 DNA reads TGTGCCAGCAGGCAAGGCGGGACGGTAAAAAACTATGGCTACACCTTC. Amino acid sequence: CASRQGGTVKNYGYTF.

The genes are TRBV29-1 and TRBJ1-1, with D hard to call. Trimming took 5 bases from V and 0 from J, leaving 10 bases between them. Germline CDR1 reads SQVTM; CDR2 reads ANQGSEA. This CDR3 contains 13 residues. CDR3 region: CSVQGGLNTEAFF. CDR3 nucleotide sequence: TGCAGCGTTCAAGGAGGCCTGAACACTGAAGCTTTCTTT.

V usage is TRBV3-1 and J usage is TRBJ2-5; tentatively, D is TRBD2 (7 bases). There are 16 residues in the CDR3. Trimming removed 8 bases at V and 4 bases at J, with 23 bases between. Germline CDR1 is LGHDT and CDR2 is YNNKEL (reference sequence). Here the CDR3 reads CASVPGDGGPGETQYF. The DNA for the CDR3 is TGTGCCAGCGTTCCCGGGGACGGGGGGCCTGGAGAGACCCAGTACTTC.

The chain has TRBV7-9 and TRBJ1-6; tentatively, D is TRBD1 (5 bases). V was cut by 1 base and J by 0 bases, with 13 bases left in between. In germline, CDR1 is SEHNR, CDR2 FQNEAQ (reference sequence). This CDR3 is built from 18 residues. The CDR3 DNA reads TGTGCCAGCAGCTTAGGACAGACACGAGACTCCTATAATTCACCCCTCCACTTT. Translated, it gives CASSLGQTRDSYNSPLHF.

This clonotype was observed a few times. V gene TRBV13 combines with J gene TRBJ2-7; D might be TRBD1 or TRBD2, each matching 5 bases. The CDR3 loop spans 15 amino acids. V was pared by 1 base and J by 3 bases, with 13 bases between. Germline assignment: CDR1 PRHDT and CDR2 FYEKMQ (reference sequence). The chain's CDR3 is CASSLAGTVIYEQYF. CDR3 bases: TGTGCCAGCAGCTTAGCCGGGACGGTAATCTACGAGCAGTACTTC.

V and J are TRBV20-1 and TRBJ2-3; 7 bases fit TRBD1. The CDR3 has 14 amino acids. CDR1 DFQATT and CDR2 SNEGSKA come from the germline V gene (reference sequence). Losses at the gene ends were 3 bases for V and 4 bases for J; bases not matched to a gene: 7. The CDR3 loop reads CSAREFTGADTQYF. As DNA, the CDR3 is TGCAGTGCTAGGGAATTCACAGGGGCAGATACGCAGTATTTT.

The chain is built from TRBV24-1 and TRBJ2-3; D is uncertain. The V and J ends lost 1 base and 2 bases respectively, with 15 bases between them. This CDR3 is built from 17 residues. The V gene's germline CDR1 is KGHDR and CDR2 SFDVKD. The CDR3, as DNA: TGTGCCACCAGTGATTTAGGAACGCTCGGTTCCACAGATACGCAGTATTTT. Encoded protein: CATSDLGTLGSTDTQYF.

Only a few counts were recorded for this clonotype. The V and J genes are TRBV4-3 and TRBJ2-1; D remains unclear. This CDR3 comprises 14 residues. Trimming stripped 3 bases from V and 5 bases from J, with 11 bases between. Germline-derived CDR1 and CDR2 are LGHNA and YSLEER. Here the CDR3 DNA reads TGCGCCAGCAGCCATGTACGAAAGAACAATGAGCAGTTCTTC. Its translation is CASSHVRKNNEQFF.

This chain joins TRBV20-1 and TRBJ2-5; TRBD2 is a possible D gene (5 bases). Germline loops: CDR1 DFQATT, CDR2 SNEGSKA (reference sequence). The V gene lost 6 bases and the J gene lost 0 bases, with 11 bases spanning the gap. This CDR3 has 13 residues. The CDR3 DNA sequence: TGCAGTGCAGACGGGGAGTACCAAGAGACCCAGTACTTC. It encodes CSADGEYQETQYF.

The chain employs TRBV7-2 and TRBJ2-5; TRBD2 matches 7 bases. Germline V gene sequence: CDR1 SGHTA, CDR2 FQGNSA. J was trimmed by 11 bases and V by 2 bases; bases with no gene match: 14. CDR3 length equals 15 residues. The CDR3 is CASSLQSSGYNEQYF. Written as DNA, the CDR3 is TGTGCCAGCAGCTTACAAAGTAGCGGGTACAATGAGCAGTACTTC.

The rearrangement links TRBV27 to TRBJ1-6; perhaps TRBD1 as D (5 bases). The germline V and J ends were trimmed by 5 bases and 9 bases, with 17 bases remaining between them. The CDR3 has 15 amino acids. Looked up from germline, CDR1 is MNHEY and CDR2 is SMNVEV (reference sequence). The DNA for the CDR3 is TGTGCCAGCAGTCGAACGGGGGGAATGAGTTCACCCCTCCACTTT. Amino acids: CASSRTGGMSSPLHF.

V gene TRBV3-1 combines with J gene TRBJ2-5; 7 bases align to TRBD2. Losses at the gene ends were 5 bases for V and 8 bases for J; bases not matched to a gene: 5. This CDR3 comprises 12 residues. In germline, CDR1 is LGHDT, CDR2 YNNKEL (reference sequence). In DNA, the CDR3 is TGTGCCAGCAGCTGGGACTACTACACCCAGTACTTC. This translates into CASSWDYYTQYF.

This clonotype has only a few counts. The chain recombines TRBV20-1 with TRBJ2-5; 7 bases map to TRBD2. Per germline, CDR1 DFQATT and CDR2 SNEGSKA (reference sequence). V dropped 6 bases and J dropped 4; count of bases not matched to a gene: 14. The CDR3 extends over 15 amino acids. CDR3 DNA sequence: TGCAGTGCAACTAGGGCAAGCGGGGTACGAGAGACCCAGTACTTC. Translating it yields CSATRASGVRETQYF.

This clonotype was detected a few times. The chain couples TRBV5-1 to TRBJ2-1; D is unclear. The germline V and J ends were trimmed by 3 bases and 6 bases, with 7 bases remaining between them. From germline, CDR1 is SGHRS and CDR2 YFSETQ. The CDR3 covers 12 residues. In DNA, the CDR3 is TGCGCCAGCAGCTCCCAAGCCAATGAGCAGTTCTTC. Translation: CASSSQANEQFF.

The V call is TRBV5-8, the J call TRBJ1-5; TRBD1 agrees at 10 bases. The CDR3 runs to 14 residues. Germline CDR1 and CDR2: SGHTS and YDEGEE. V trimming: 5 bases; J trimming: 5 bases; junction bases outside the gene matches: 4. CDR3 residues: CASSMDRGYQPQHF. DNA for the CDR3: TGTGCCAGCAGTATGGACAGGGGGTATCAGCCCCAGCATTTT.

J is TRBJ1-6 and V is TRBV14; D is possibly TRBD1 (5 bases). The CDR3 loop spans 20 amino acids. Germline CDR1 SGHDN, CDR2 FVKESK. V was cut by 1 base and J by 7 bases, with 26 bases left in between. The CDR3 here is CASSQAGVGDLRIRNSPLHF. In DNA form, the CDR3 reads TGTGCCAGCAGCCAAGCTGGCGTAGGGGACCTTCGAATCCGGAATTCACCCCTCCACTTT. Full variable domain (remainder filled in from reference TRBV14 and TRBJ1-6): EAGVTQFPSHSVIEKGQTVTLRCDPISGHDNLYWYRRVMGKEIKFLLHFVKESKQDESGMPNNRFLAERTGGTYSTLKVQPAELEDSGVYFCASSQAGVGDLRIRNSPLHFGNGTRLTVT.

The CDR3 reads CASSLVPRKAGEQETQYF. For the CDR3, the DNA is TGTGCCAGCAGCTTAGTCCCTCGGAAGGCAGGAGAACAAGAGACCCAGTACTTC. J is TRBJ2-5 and V is TRBV11-2, with D unresolved. The CDR3 covers 18 residues. Trimming removed 1 base at V and 2 bases at J, with 20 bases between. Germline-derived CDR1 and CDR2 are SGHAT and FQNNGV.

The rearrangement links TRBV10-3 to TRBJ2-1; TRBD2 is a possible D gene (5 bases). There are 15 residues in the CDR3. The germline V gene encodes CDR1 ENHRY and CDR2 SYGVKD. Trimming removed 6 bases at V and 6 bases at J, with 18 bases between. The DNA for the CDR3 is TGTGCCATCAGGGAGGATCTCGGCTTGGGCAATGAGCAGTTCTTC. Its translation: CAIREDLGLGNEQFF.

V usage is TRBV6-1 and J usage is TRBJ2-3; D gene ambiguous. The length of the CDR3 is 12 residues. The germline V gene encodes CDR1 MNHNS and CDR2 SASEGT. The V gene lost 7 bases and the J gene lost 2 bases, with 7 bases spanning the gap. This CDR3 reads CASTPPTDTQYF. In DNA, the CDR3 is TGTGCCAGCACCCCTCCCACAGATACGCAGTATTTT.

This clonotype was seen only once. The chain recombines TRBV29-1 with TRBJ1-2; D is unclear. V dropped 3 bases and J dropped 4 bases, with 9 bases sitting between them. The CDR3 has 12 residues. In germline, CDR1 is SQVTM, CDR2 ANQGSEA. CDR3 nucleotides: TGCAGCGTTGATAGGCAGGTCTATGGCTACACCTTC. Translating gives CSVDRQVYGYTF.

The sample holds a few counts of this clonotype. V usage is TRBV18 and J usage is TRBJ1-2; D gene uncertain. The germline V and J ends were trimmed by 2 bases and 6 bases, with 10 bases remaining between them. CDR3 length equals 13 residues. Germline V gene lookup returns CDR1 KGHSH and CDR2 LQKENI. CDR3 in DNA: TGTGCCAGCTCACCAGCGGGTTTAGATGGCTACACCTTC. As protein: CASSPAGLDGYTF.

This clonotype was counted ten times or more. At one of its ends the junction is not consistent with the germline gene, which may arise from a read error. V is TRBV5-1 and J is TRBJ2-1; the D gene is possibly TRBD2 (5 bases). The CDR3 consists of 14 residues. CDR1 is SGHRS and CDR2 is YFSETQ in the germline V gene. CDR3 loop: CASSLGRGYNEQFF. CDR3 bases: TGTGCCAGCAGTTTAGGACGAGGGTACAATGAGCAGTTCTTC.

This clonotype was found a few times. This rearrangement joins TRBV4-3 to TRBJ2-1; the match to TRBD2 covers 12 bases. Germline V CDR1 and CDR2: LGHNA, YSLEER. With 0 bases clipped from V and 0 bases from J, the junction kept 9 bases outside the gene matches. CDR3 length: 20 residues. The CDR3, as DNA: TGCGCCAGCAGCCAAGATTGGACTAGCGGGGCCTTAAGCTCCTACAATGAGCAGTTCTTC. Its protein is CASSQDWTSGALSSYNEQFF.

The chain has TRBV27 and TRBJ2-5, with D perhaps matching TRBD2 (6 bases). The CDR3 runs to 13 residues. Germline loops: CDR1 MNHEY, CDR2 SMNVEV (reference sequence). Trimming removed 4 bases at V and 11 bases at J, with 17 bases between. CDR3 in amino acids: CASSSYSGREQYF. CDR3 nucleotide sequence: TGTGCCAGCAGTTCGTACAGTGGTCGGGAGCAGTACTTC.

The rearrangement joins TRBV3-1 to TRBJ2-5, with D perhaps given as TRBD1 or TRBD2 (5 bases each). V gave up 4 bases and J gave up 1 base, with 19 bases separating them. Germline loops: CDR1 LGHDT, CDR2 YNNKEL (reference sequence). The CDR3 runs 17 residues. CDR3 protein: CASSLLTGTPIQETQYF. The CDR3 coding sequence is TGTGCCAGCAGCCTTCTGACCGGGACGCCCATCCAAGAGACCCAGTACTTC.

This clonotype has more than one count but fewer than ten. This chain joins TRBV15 and TRBJ2-7, with D perhaps given as TRBD1 or TRBD2 (5 bases each). Deletions cut 2 bases from V and 1 base from J, with 12 bases between. The CDR3 consists of 15 residues. CDR1 is LNHNV, CDR2 YYDKDF, per germline (reference sequence). The CDR3 nucleotides read TGTGCCACCAGCAGATTTCGGGGCAGTTCCTACGAGCAGTACTTC. It translates to CATSRFRGSSYEQYF.

V gene TRBV5-1 combines with J gene TRBJ2-7; perhaps TRBD1 as D (5 bases). The CDR3 runs 18 residues. Looked up from germline, CDR1 is SGHRS and CDR2 is YFSETQ. V lost 0 bases and J 2 bases, leaving 21 bases between the germline ends. The CDR3 spells CASSLGQGQTKPAYEQYF. The CDR3 bases are TGCGCCAGCAGCTTGGGGCAGGGCCAGACCAAACCGGCCTACGAGCAGTACTTC.